The 8 T cell receptor beta chains in this list originate from one sample, sequenced in a study of low-dose radiotherapy and immunotherapy resistance in tumors. Both TCRalpha and TCRbeta chains were reverse transcribed with V-gene-specific primers. Both a constant-region primer and a V-primer adapter served to amplify TCRs across roughly 20 PCR cycles. TCRdb itself ran the reads through MiXCR, one entry per CDR3 protein. Here the sample spans around 68,000 distinct CDR3 sequences, 26% being singletons. Sample time point: before trial treatment. The starting material was PBMCs, obtained before treatment. All receptors come from a male donor with rectosigmoid adenocarcinoma.

This clonotype was observed a handful of times. The junction differs from germline at one of its ends, possibly a read error. CDR3 in amino acids: CASSPGTSGGAEDF. The CDR3, as DNA: TGCGCCAGCAGCCCAGGGACTAGCGGGGGGGCCGAGGACTTC. The chain carries TRBV5-1 and TRBJ2-5; the match to TRBD2 covers 16 bases. CDR3 length: 14 amino acids. CDR1 and CDR2 (germline): SGHRS, YFSETQ.

There are many counts of this clonotype. The chain combines TRBV11-2 with TRBJ2-7; 7 nucleotides align to TRBD2. The CDR3 consists of 15 residues. Germline V gives CDR1 SGHAT, CDR2 FQNNGV. Losses at the gene ends were 4 bases for V and 0 bases for J; bases not matched to a gene: 6. Here the CDR3 reads CASSSLAGVSYEQYF. As DNA, the CDR3 is TGTGCCAGCAGCTCCCTGGCGGGGGTCTCCTACGAGCAGTACTTC.

This clonotype was detected many times. One junction end does not reproduce the germline sequence, and a read error may be involved. The chain joins TRBV10-2 to TRBJ1-2, with D maybe TRBD1 (6 bases). The CDR3 sequence is 11 residues long. The germline gives CDR1 WSHSY, CDR2 SAAADI. The CDR3 is CASSDGTRGHF. The CDR3 nucleotides are TGCGCCAGCAGTGACGGGACACGGGGGCACTTC.

This clonotype was counted many times. V gene TRBV6-2 or TRBV6-3 combines with J gene TRBJ2-4; tentatively, D is TRBD2 (5 bases). The CDR3 is made up of 11 amino acids. The ends were cut back, 8 bases at V and 8 bases at J, with 10 bases in the middle. Germline V gene sequence: CDR1 MNHEY, CDR2 SVGEGT. CDR3 coding DNA: TGTGCCAGCGGAGAGGGTCACATTCAGTACTTC. Protein product: CASGEGHIQYF.

There are many counts of this clonotype. The chain recombines TRBV7-8 with TRBJ2-7, with unresolved D. Germline V lookup: CDR1 SGHVS, CDR2 FQNEAQ. This CDR3 spans 12 amino acids. V shed 1 base and J shed 9 bases, with 10 bases lying between them. The CDR3 reads CASSLGGRAQYF. Written as DNA, the CDR3 is TGTGCCAGCAGCTTAGGTGGTAGGGCGCAGTACTTC.

This clonotype was counted at least ten times. The genes are TRBV27 and TRBJ1-5, with D possibly being TRBD1 (5 bases). Germline CDR1 is MNHEY and CDR2 is SMNVEV (reference sequence). V was shortened by 3 bases and J by 2 bases, with 11 bases between the two germline ends. This CDR3 has 15 residues. The CDR3 DNA follows: TGTGCCAGCAGTTTGTCGGTGGGGGGCAATCAGCCCCAGCATTTT. It is translated as CASSLSVGGNQPQHF.

The chain combines TRBV29-1 with TRBJ2-4; D may match TRBD1 or TRBD2 (5 bases each). The CDR3 loop spans 13 amino acids. CDR1 SQVTM and CDR2 ANQGSEA come from the germline V gene. Between the trimmed V and J ends, which lost 6 bases and 7 bases, there was a span of 16 bases. CDR3 bases: TGCAGCGTCGCACTTCTCGAGGGGAACATTCAGTACTTC. Translated, it gives CSVALLEGNIQYF.

This clonotype showed up just a few times. V is TRBV6-6 and J is TRBJ2-5; the match to TRBD2 covers 8 bases. The CDR3 spans 14 residues. V shed 0 bases, J shed 5 bases, and the junction held 2 bases outside the gene matches. CDR1 is MNHNY, CDR2 SVGAGI, per germline (reference sequence). The chain's CDR3 is CASSYSRGGETQYF. Written as DNA, the CDR3 is TGTGCCAGCAGTTACTCGCGCGGGGGGGAGACCCAGTACTTC.